This paragraph covers one T cell receptor (beta chain) sequence. The antigen it recognizes is unknown. The input lacks base qualities; no much larger clone sits a single base away. The immunoSEQ hsTCRB v3.0 assay was used at survey level resolution to sequence the TRB variable region. A depth of about 40,000-55,000 T-cell genomes per sample was targeted for TRB sequencing. An Illumina MiSeq with a v3 150-cycle kit was used to sequence the pooled TRB libraries. In the original analysis: Repertoire analysis was run in R within a reproducible Nextflow workflow that covered QC, data transformation and analysis. LymphoSeq2, an R package for exploring AIRR-Seq data, was used to implement the custom analyses. A few samples that yielded fewer than 5000 total TRB sequences were excluded, so that under 200 HIV repertoires were analyzed. Among the approximately 190 HIV repertoires that were kept, roughly 58 were collected before ART initiation and roughly 130 were collected after ART initiation. Repertoires were downsampled to 5000 TRB nucleotide sequences, and summary statistics were averaged over 100 downsampling iterations. Only TRB sequences with CDR3 regions of at least seven amino acids were retained for analysis. Diversity was measured with a Shannon entropy-derived clonality score and the Gini coefficient. In repertoire networks, the top 5000 CDR3 amino acid sequences were linked whenever an edit distance of one separated two sequences. Antigen specificity groups and MHC restriction were predicted for TRB CDR3 amino acid sequences with GLIPH2. Known CMV, EBV, HIV or tissue antigen associations were flagged by matching CDR3 amino acid sequences against VDJdb and McPAS-TCR. Pre-ART, post-ART and control groups were compared with Wilcoxon signed-rank tests and Holm-Bonferroni correction. This is the immuneACCESS table as TCRdb keeps it, with only in-frame sequences that have V and J called. A part of the clones is gone; compared with another copy, unresolved V genes explain less than half, and the rest is unexplained. V, J and clone size derive from that table, while D and trimming were established from the DNA sequence. The sample data list about 24,000 clones, and about 80% of these were observed just once. In total, the top ten clones hold 8% to 10% of the sample.

Measured from the cysteine to the phenylalanine, the CDR3 is 17 residues long. The read is trimmed to its CDR3 DNA, 51 bases read in frame from base 1. Based on the germline V gene, the CDR1 and CDR2 sequences are SGHVS and FQNEAQ. Ends trimmed: V by 5 bases, J by 4 bases; bases unmatched to a gene: 10. The data are from a study of long-term antiretroviral therapy in people with HIV (dated by TCRdb to 2021 to 2024). About the full investigation: Collection of the earliest samples took place about a decade ahead of the 2015 WHO recommendation for immediate ART, at a time when ART was typically delayed until CD4 counts fell. This retrospective serial study examined whether starting ART and sustained HIV suppression were associated with changes in the composition and diversity of the TRB repertoire in peripheral blood. A total of 192 cryopreserved PBMC samples were contributed to the cohort by 30 adults with confirmed HIV infection, with samples collected serially over a mean of about 6 years (range 1-12). Among the 30 or so participants with HIV, eleven were female. Test extractions of a monoclonal T-cell line alongside 30 or so polyclonal samples showed no cross-contamination during QIAcube processing. Summary of the overall study and its limitations: No data were available on ART adherence, viral resistance or therapy changes, limiting inferences about post-ART repertoire changes. A significant increase in TRB diversity was found to be associated with ART initiation, although TRB diversity was observed to remain significantly below that of transplant donor controls even after long-term ART. Limited PBMC availability meant only the TCR beta chain was sequenced, without alpha chain pairing. Expanded TRB clones identified before ART initiation dominated the repertoire at all time points, although this dominance fluctuated and declined in many PLHIV after ART. Narrower CDR3 length ranges were observed in HIV repertoires than in controls, and an antigen-experienced repertoire with only a slight naive shift after ART was suggested by the network structure. Unsorted PBMC were profiled instead of sorted CD4+ and CD8+ T cells because pre-ART samples had limited cell numbers. Samples dated from about 2003 to 2018, and the ART regimens used may be less effective than current ones.

Inclusion was restricted to participants for whom at least one PBMC sample before ART initiation and at least two post-ART samples were available. Treatment was received in the United States of America by all participants with HIV. Before DNA extraction, cryopreserved samples of roughly 0.95-10 million PBMC were thawed and washed. At the time of the earliest PBMC sample for each participant with HIV, ages ranged from about 23 to 60 years. PBMC samples were contributed by each participant from 1-4 timepoints before ART initiation and 2-8 timepoints after ART initiation, with a median of 7 samples. Serial HIV viral load, CD4+ T-cell count, ART history and demographic data were obtained for every participant. Genomic DNA was extracted from unsorted PBMC with a Qiagen kit on a QIAcube, processed in batches of 12 samples.

This TCR was recovered from a woman in her thirties or forties with HIV. The sequenced sample was unsorted PBMCs, obtained 1.2 years after starting antiretroviral therapy. This chain is built from TRBV7-8 and TRBJ2-3; 12 bases in the junction line up with TRBD2. This receptor carries the CDR3 CASSTIETSGSADTQYF. The sequence in DNA is TGTGCCAGCAGCACGATCGAGACTAGCGGGAGTGCAGATACGCAGTATTTT.